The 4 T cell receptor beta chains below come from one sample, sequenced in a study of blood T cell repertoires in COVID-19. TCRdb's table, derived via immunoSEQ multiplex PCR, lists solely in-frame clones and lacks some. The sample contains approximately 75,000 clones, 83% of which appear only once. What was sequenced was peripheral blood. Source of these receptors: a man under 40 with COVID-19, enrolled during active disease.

The CDR3 bases are TGTGCCAGCAGCCTTTATCACGGGGAGGGGACTGAAGCTTTCTTT. Its protein product is CASSLYHGEGTEAFF. The chain combines TRBV16 with TRBJ1-1, with a weak D call TRBD1 (5 bases). CDR1 and CDR2 (germline): KGHSY, FQNENV. CDR3 length: 15 amino acids. V was cut by 4 bases and J by 5 bases, with 17 bases left in between.

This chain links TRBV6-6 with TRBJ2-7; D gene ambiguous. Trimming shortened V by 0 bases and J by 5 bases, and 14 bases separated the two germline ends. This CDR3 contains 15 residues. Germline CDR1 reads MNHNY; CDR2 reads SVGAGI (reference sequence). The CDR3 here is CASSYSRPGVDEQYF. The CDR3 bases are TGTGCCAGCAGTTACTCGAGACCCGGAGTGGACGAGCAGTACTTC.

CDR3 in amino acids: CASSPQGLKGNTIYF. Written as DNA, the CDR3 is TGTGCCAGTAGTCCCCAGGGGCTGAAAGGAAACACCATATATTTT. The chain links TRBV19 to TRBJ1-3; possible D gene TRBD1, 6 bases. The CDR3 contains 15 residues. Germline lookup yields CDR1 LNHDA and CDR2 SQIVND (reference sequence). The V gene lost 5 bases and the J gene lost 4 bases, with 15 bases spanning the gap.

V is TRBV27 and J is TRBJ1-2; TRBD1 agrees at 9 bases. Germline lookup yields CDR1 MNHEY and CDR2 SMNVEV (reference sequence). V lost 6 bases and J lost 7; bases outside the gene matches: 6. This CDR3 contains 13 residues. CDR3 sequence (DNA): TGTGCCAGCAGAAGTGCGACAGGGGGTGGCTACACCTTC. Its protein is CASRSATGGGYTF.